What follows are 15 T cell receptor beta chains derived from one specimen sequenced in a study of CD8+CD57+ T cells in acquired aplastic anemia. The study profiled TCR beta VDJ and CDR3 using genomic DNA as template. One entry per CDR3 protein, called by TCRdb with MiXCR from the reads. The sample contains about 210,000 distinct CDR3 sequences, roughly 35% of which appear only once. Sequenced input: sorted CD4+, CD8+, or CD8+CD57+ T cells (not recorded which) from PBMCs. These receptor sequences come from a human donor in good health, serving as a control.

A note on this clonotype: This may be a read error: a much more frequent sequence differs by one nucleotide. This chain connects TRBV10-1 to TRBJ2-2; 13 nucleotides agree with TRBD2. The V gene's germline CDR1 is WNHNN and CDR2 SYGVQD (reference sequence). The V gene end was trimmed by 6 bases and the J gene end by 6 bases; junction bases not matched to a gene: 7. The CDR3 spans 16 residues. CDR3 DNA: TGCGCCAGCAGCAAGACACTAGCGGGAGGGTCCGGGGAGCTGTTTTTT. Residues: CASSKTLAGGSGELFF.

This clonotype was counted many times. The chain combines TRBV7-2 with TRBJ1-2; no firm D call. The CDR3 has 14 residues. V lost 1 base to trimming and J lost 4 bases, with 10 bases between them. CDR1 is SGHTA, CDR2 FQGNSA, per germline. The CDR3 DNA reads TGTGCCAGCAGCTTAGATGGCAGCTCCTATGGCTACACCTTC. Translated: CASSLDGSSYGYTF.

The sample holds many counts of this clonotype. This chain joins TRBV29-1 and TRBJ2-1; 7 bases are shared with TRBD2. The length of the CDR3 is 11 residues. From germline, CDR1 is SQVTM and CDR2 ANQGSEA. The CDR3 nucleotides are TGCAGGGCGGGAGTTATGGATGAGCAGTTCTTC. It specifies CRAGVMDEQFF.

This clonotype was observed at least ten times. The chain joins TRBV12-3 or TRBV12-4 to TRBJ2-5; 7 bases are shared with TRBD2. The CDR3 is 14 amino acids. The ends lost 5 bases at V and 2 bases at J; junction bases unmatched: 5. The CDR3 DNA is TGTGCCAGCAGTACGTGGGACTATCAAGAGACCCAGTACTTC. Protein: CASSTWDYQETQYF.

This clonotype has ten or more counts. The chain has TRBV15 and TRBJ2-7, with TRBD1 identical over 9 bases. CDR1 is LNHNV, CDR2 YYDKDF, per germline (reference sequence). The V and J ends lost 0 bases and 10 bases, in that order; junction bases with no gene match: 16. This CDR3 spans 17 amino acids. This chain's CDR3 is CATSRDWFGGQGFEQYF. CDR3 coding DNA: TGTGCCACCAGCAGAGATTGGTTTGGGGGACAGGGTTTTGAACAGTACTTC.

The chain uses TRBV10-3 and TRBJ1-1, with no clear D. The CDR3 totals 15 residues. Germline CDR1 and CDR2: ENHRY and SYGVKD. Trimming took 0 bases from V and 0 from J, leaving 8 bases between them. The CDR3 spells CAISESDAMNTEAFF. CDR3 coding DNA: TGTGCCATCAGTGAGTCGGACGCTATGAACACTGAAGCTTTCTTT.

In this sample, this clonotype turned up many times. CDR3 coding DNA: TGTGCCACCAGCAGAGTGGCAGGATCTACTGAAAAACTGTTTTTT. Its translation is CATSRVAGSTEKLFF. This rearrangement joins TRBV15 to TRBJ1-4; D unresolved. The V end was cut by 1 base, the J end by 7 bases, with 13 bases between. Germline values: CDR1 LNHNV, CDR2 YYDKDF (reference sequence). The CDR3 runs 15 residues. Combining the CDR3 with reference TRBV15 and TRBJ1-4 gives the whole variable domain DAMVIQNPRYQVTQFGKPVTLSCSQTLNHNVMYWYQQKSSQAPKLLFHYYDKDFNNEADTPDNFQSRRPNTSFCFLDIRSPGLGDTAMYLCATSRVAGSTEKLFFGSGTQLSVL.

The V call is TRBV25-1, the J call TRBJ2-2; TRBD2 matches at 9 bases. The CDR3 extends over 18 amino acids. J lost 2 bases, V lost 6 bases, and 13 bases had no gene match. The germline CDR1 and CDR2 sequences are MGHDK and SYGVNS. The CDR3: CASSLMGGGGANTGELFF. CDR3 DNA sequence: TGTGCCAGCAGCCTAATGGGGGGCGGGGGGGCCAACACCGGGGAGCTGTTTTTT.

V and J are TRBV12-3 or TRBV12-4 and TRBJ1-1; D gene uncertain. CDR3 size: 13 residues. The V end was cut by 2 bases, the J end by 3 bases, with 7 bases between. The CDR3 DNA sequence: TGTGCCAGCAGTTTACGCGAATACACTGAAGCTTTCTTT. It codes for CASSLREYTEAFF.

The chain carries TRBV3-1 and TRBJ1-1, with a tentative D call TRBD1 (6 bases). Per the germline V gene, CDR1 is LGHDT and CDR2 is YNNKEL (reference sequence). The CDR3 loop spans 14 amino acids. The germline V and J ends were trimmed by 7 bases and 4 bases, with 16 bases remaining between them. The CDR3 here is CASTYGGAGTEAFF. The CDR3 region has the DNA TGTGCCAGCACGTATGGGGGCGCGGGCACTGAAGCTTTCTTT.

In its sample, this clonotype was seen once. The junction and the germline gene differ at one end; a read error may be behind it. This chain joins TRBV5-8 and TRBJ1-2; D might be TRBD1 (5 bases). The CDR3 has 12 amino acids. Germline V lookup: CDR1 SGHTS, CDR2 YDEGEE. This CDR3 is CASSRRGRDYPF. Written as DNA, the CDR3 is TGTGCCAGCAGCCGCCGGGGACGTGATTATCCCTTC.

On this clonotype: An end of the junction does not agree with germline; a read error may underlie this. The chain joins TRBV29-1 to TRBJ1-2; 11 bases fit TRBD1. Germline V lookup: CDR1 SQVTM, CDR2 ANQGSEA. There are 15 residues in the CDR3. The CDR3 DNA reads as TGCAGCGTGGACGAAACGGGACAGGGGGGCAGAGGCTACACCTTT. This sequence encodes CSVDETGQGGRGYTF.

The V gene is TRBV6-5, the J gene TRBJ1-6; the D gene is possibly TRBD1 (6 bases). CDR1 is MNHEY, CDR2 SVGAGI, per germline. Trimming removed 2 bases from V and 12 bases from J, with 8 bases in between. CDR3 length: 12 residues. CDR3 DNA: TGTGCCAGCAGTTACGGAGGGGGACCCCTCCACTTT. It specifies CASSYGGGPLHF.

This clonotype has ten or more counts. This chain connects TRBV5-4 to TRBJ1-2; D is undetermined. The germline gives CDR1 SGHNT, CDR2 YYREEE (reference sequence). Trimming shortened V by 4 bases and J by 2 bases, and 9 bases separated the two germline ends. The CDR3 is 13 amino acids. CDR3 loop: CASSNDGNYGYTF. The CDR3 DNA is TGTGCCAGCAGCAACGACGGGAACTATGGCTACACCTTC.

As for this clonotype: Sequence at one end of the junction differs from germline and may be a read error. V is TRBV30 and J is TRBJ2-7; TRBD1 might be the D (6 bases). The CDR3 length is 13 residues. Per the germline V gene, CDR1 is GTSNPN and CDR2 is SVGIG (reference sequence). The CDR3 region is CAWSRGLAREQCF. The CDR3 DNA follows: TGTGCCTGGAGTAGGGGGTTGGCGCGCGAGCAGTGCTTC.